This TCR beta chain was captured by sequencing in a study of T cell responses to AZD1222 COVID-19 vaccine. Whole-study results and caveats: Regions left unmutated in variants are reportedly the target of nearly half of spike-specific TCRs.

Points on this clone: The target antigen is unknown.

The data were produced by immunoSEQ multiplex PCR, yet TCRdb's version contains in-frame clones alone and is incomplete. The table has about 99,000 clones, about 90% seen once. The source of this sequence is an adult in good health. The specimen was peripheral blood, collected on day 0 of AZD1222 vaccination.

The CDR3 DNA sequence: TGCGCCAGCAGGGTGCTAGCGGGTGAATTCACAGATACGCAGTATTTT. Translation gives CASRVLAGEFTDTQYF. The chain couples TRBV5-1 to TRBJ2-3; 8 bases line up with TRBD2. V lost 5 bases to trimming and J lost 2 bases; unmatched junction nucleotides: 10. Per germline, CDR1 SGHRS and CDR2 YFSETQ. There are 16 residues in the CDR3.